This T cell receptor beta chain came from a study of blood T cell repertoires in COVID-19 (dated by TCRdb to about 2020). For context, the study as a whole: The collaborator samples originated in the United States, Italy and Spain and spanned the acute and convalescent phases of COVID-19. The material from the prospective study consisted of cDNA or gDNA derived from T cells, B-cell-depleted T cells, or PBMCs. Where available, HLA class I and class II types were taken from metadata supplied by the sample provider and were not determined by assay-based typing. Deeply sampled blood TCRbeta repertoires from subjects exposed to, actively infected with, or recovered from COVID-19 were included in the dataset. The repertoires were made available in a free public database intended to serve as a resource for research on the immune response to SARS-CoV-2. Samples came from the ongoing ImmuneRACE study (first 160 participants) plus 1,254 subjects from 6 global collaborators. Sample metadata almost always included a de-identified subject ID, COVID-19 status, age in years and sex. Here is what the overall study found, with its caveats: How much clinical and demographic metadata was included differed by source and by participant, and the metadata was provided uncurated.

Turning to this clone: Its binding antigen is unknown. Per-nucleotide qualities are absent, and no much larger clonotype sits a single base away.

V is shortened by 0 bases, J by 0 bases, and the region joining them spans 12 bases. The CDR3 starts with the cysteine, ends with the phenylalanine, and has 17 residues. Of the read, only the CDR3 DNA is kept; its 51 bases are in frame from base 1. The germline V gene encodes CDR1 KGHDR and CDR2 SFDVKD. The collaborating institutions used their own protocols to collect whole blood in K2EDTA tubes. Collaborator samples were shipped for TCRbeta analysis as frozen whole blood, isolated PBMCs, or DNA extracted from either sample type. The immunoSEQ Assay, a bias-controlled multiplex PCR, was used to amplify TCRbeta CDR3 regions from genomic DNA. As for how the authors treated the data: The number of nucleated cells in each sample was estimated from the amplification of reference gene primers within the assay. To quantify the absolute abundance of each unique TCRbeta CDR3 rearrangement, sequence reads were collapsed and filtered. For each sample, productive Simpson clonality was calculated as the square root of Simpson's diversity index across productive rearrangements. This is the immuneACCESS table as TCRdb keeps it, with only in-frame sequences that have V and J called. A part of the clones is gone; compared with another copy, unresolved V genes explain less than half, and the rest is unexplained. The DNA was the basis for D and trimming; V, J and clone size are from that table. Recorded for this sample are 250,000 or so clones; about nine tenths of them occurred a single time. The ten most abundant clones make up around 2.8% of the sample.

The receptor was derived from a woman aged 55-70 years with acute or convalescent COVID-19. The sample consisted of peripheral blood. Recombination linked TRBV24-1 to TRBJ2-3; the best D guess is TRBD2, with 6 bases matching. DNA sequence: TGTGCCACCAGTGATTTGCGGAGGGCCGCTAGCACAGATACGCAGTATTTT. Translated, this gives CATSDLRRAASTDTQYF.